This T cell receptor beta chain was documented in a study of neurological immune-mediated disorders. Healthy controls comprised blood bank volunteers in Maryland, USA. Trimming left V 1 base short and J 8 bases short, with 12 bases between. Germline V gene lookup returns CDR1 LGHNA and CDR2 YSLEER. This CDR3 region has 14 residues. TCRdb itself ran the 5' RACE reads through MiXCR, one entry per CDR3 protein. Here the sample spans roughly 80,000 distinct CDR3 sequences, 17% being singletons. The table lists this clonotype with many counts. No antigen is known for it. Study-wide findings and caveats: Levels of TCR clonal expansion peaked in HTLV-1-associated myelopathy and reached their lowest in multiple sclerosis, under those of healthy controls.

The sequence came from a woman in her 40s in good health. Source material: PBMCs. The chain carries TRBV4-3 and TRBJ2-1, with D hard to call. Here the CDR3 DNA reads TGCGCCAGCAGCCAAGTCTTGGCGAAGGATGAGCAGTTCTTC. The encoded protein is CASSQVLAKDEQFF.